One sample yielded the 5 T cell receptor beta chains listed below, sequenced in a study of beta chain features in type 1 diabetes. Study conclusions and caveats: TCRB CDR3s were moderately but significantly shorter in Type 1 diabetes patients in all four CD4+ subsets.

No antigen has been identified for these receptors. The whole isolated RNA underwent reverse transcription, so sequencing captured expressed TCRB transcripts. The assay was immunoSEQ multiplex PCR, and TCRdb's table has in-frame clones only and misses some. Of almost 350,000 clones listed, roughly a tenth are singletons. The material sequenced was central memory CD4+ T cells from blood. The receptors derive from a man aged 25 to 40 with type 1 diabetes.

This CDR3 reads CASSDWGYSYEQYF. CDR3 DNA sequence: TGTGCCAGCAGTGATTGGGGGTATTCCTACGAGCAGTACTTC. J is TRBJ2-7 and V is TRBV6-5, with D perhaps TRBD1 or TRBD2 (5 bases each). Deletions cut 5 bases from V and 1 base from J, with 12 bases between. The CDR3 has 14 residues. From germline, CDR1 is MNHEY and CDR2 SVGAGI.

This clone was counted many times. CDR3 sequence: CASSFEGGRSYEQYF. In DNA form, the CDR3 reads TGTGCCAGCAGCTTCGAAGGAGGGCGATCCTACGAGCAGTACTTC. The chain couples TRBV7-9 to TRBJ2-7; possibly TRBD2 for D (6 bases). This CDR3 comprises 15 residues. Germline V gene lookup returns CDR1 SEHNR and CDR2 FQNEAQ (reference sequence). Between the trimmed V and J ends, which lost 3 bases and 1 base, there was a span of 13 bases.

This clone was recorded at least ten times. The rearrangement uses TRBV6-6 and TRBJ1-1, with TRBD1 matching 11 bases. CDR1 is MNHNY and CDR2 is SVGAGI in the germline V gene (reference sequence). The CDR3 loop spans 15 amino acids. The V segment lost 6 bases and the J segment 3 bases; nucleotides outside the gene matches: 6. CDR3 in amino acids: CASSTRGQGDTEAFF. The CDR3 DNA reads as TGTGCCAGCAGCACCCGGGGACAGGGGGACACTGAAGCTTTCTTT.

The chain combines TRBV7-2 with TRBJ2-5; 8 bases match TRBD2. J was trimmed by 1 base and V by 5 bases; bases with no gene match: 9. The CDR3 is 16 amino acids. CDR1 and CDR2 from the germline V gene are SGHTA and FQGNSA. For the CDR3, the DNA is TGTGCCAGCAGCAGAGGGACGGCGGGAGGCCAAGAGACCCAGTACTTC. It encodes CASSRGTAGGQETQYF.

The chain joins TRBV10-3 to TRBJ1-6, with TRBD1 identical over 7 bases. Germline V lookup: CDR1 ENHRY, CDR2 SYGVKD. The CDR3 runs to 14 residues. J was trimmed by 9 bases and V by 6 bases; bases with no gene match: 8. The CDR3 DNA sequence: TGTGCCATCAGACCCGACAGGGAGGGTTCACCCCTCCACTTT. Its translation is CAIRPDREGSPLHF.